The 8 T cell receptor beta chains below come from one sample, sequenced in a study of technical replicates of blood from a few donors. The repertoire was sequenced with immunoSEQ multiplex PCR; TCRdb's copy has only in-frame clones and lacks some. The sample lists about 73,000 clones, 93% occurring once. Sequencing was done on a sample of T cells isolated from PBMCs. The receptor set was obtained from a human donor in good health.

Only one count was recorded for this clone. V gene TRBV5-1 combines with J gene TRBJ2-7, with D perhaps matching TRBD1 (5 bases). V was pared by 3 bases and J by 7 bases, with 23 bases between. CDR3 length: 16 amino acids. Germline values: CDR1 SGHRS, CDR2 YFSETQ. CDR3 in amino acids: CASSSIQGSKEWEQYF. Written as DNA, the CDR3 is TGCGCCAGCAGCTCCATTCAGGGTAGTAAAGAATGGGAGCAGTACTTC.

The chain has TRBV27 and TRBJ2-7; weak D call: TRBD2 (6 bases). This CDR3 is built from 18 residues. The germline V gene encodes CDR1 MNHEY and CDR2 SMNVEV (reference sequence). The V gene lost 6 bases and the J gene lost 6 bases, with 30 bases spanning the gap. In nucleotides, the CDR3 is TGTGCCAGCAGCCGGGAATTTACTGGAGGGAGCAACCCCCTCGAGCAGTACTTC. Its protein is CASSREFTGGSNPLEQYF.

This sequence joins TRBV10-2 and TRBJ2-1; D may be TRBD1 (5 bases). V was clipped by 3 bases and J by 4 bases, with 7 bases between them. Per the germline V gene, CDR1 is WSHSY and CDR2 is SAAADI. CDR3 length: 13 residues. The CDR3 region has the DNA TGCGCCAGCAGTGAAGGGGTTTACAATGAGCAGTTCTTC. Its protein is CASSEGVYNEQFF.

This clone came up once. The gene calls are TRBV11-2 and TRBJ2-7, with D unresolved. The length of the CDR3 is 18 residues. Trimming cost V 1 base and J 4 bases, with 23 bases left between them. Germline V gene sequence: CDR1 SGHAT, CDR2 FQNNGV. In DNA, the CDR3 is TGTGCCAGCAGCTTAGTGCCCTATGTAGAACAGATACATTACGAGCAGTACTTC. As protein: CASSLVPYVEQIHYEQYF.

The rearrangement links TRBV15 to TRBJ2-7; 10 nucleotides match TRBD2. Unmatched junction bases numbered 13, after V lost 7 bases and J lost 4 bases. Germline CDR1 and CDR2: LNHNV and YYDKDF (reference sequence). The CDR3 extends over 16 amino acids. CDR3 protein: CATTPQEASGSYEQYF. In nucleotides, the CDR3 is TGTGCCACCACCCCTCAAGAGGCTAGCGGGAGTTACGAGCAGTACTTC.

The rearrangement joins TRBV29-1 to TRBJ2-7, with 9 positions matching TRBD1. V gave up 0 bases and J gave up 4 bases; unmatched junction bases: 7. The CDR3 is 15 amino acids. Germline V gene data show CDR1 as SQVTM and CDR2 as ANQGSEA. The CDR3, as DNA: TGCAGCGTTGAAGAGAAGGGACAGGGAGATTACGAGCAGTACTTC. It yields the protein CSVEEKGQGDYEQYF.

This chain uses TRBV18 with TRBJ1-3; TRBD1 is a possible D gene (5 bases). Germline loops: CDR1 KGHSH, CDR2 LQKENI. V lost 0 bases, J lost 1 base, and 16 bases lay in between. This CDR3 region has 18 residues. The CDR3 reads CASSPPFPGKGSGNTIYF. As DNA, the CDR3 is TGTGCCAGCTCACCACCCTTCCCAGGGAAGGGGTCTGGAAACACCATATATTTT.

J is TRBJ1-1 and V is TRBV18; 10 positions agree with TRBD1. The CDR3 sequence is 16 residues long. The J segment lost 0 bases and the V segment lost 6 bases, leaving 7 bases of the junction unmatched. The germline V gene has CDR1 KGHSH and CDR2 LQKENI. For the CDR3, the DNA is TGTGCCAGCTCTTTTGGACAGGGGGATTTGAACACTGAAGCTTTCTTT. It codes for CASSFGQGDLNTEAFF.